This T cell receptor (beta chain) was profiled in a study of cytomegalovirus exposure and HLA in healthy donors. Use of 60 Vbeta and 13 Jbeta primers characterized the PCR. Clones were sequenced by immunoSEQ multiplex PCR, and TCRdb holds only the in-frame ones, with some missing. The data show about 110,000 clones, with about three quarters seen just once and roughly 6% held by the top ten. Sequenced material: PBMCs. This TCR derives from a woman aged 45-65 years in good health and CMV-seropositive.

The CDR3: CASSLVAGARNEQFF. The CDR3 DNA is TGTGCCAGCAGCTTAGTAGCGGGGGCGAGAAATGAGCAGTTCTTC. The chain couples TRBV7-2 to TRBJ2-1, with 9 nucleotides matching TRBD2. The germline V gene has CDR1 SGHTA and CDR2 FQGNSA. After removal of 1 base from V and 7 bases from J, the junction contained 5 bases not matched to a gene. The CDR3 spans 15 residues.